What follows are 8 T cell receptor beta chains derived from one specimen sequenced in a study of early T cells in non-severe SARS-CoV-2 infection. TCRdb reanalysed the 5' RACE reads using MiXCR and keeps one entry per CDR3 protein. Here the sample spans about 110,000 distinct CDR3 sequences, 11% being singletons. The sample was whole blood. The receptors come from an adult who was a healthcare worker with PCR-confirmed SARS-CoV-2 infection or an uninfected control (not recorded which).

The rearrangement joins TRBV14 to TRBJ2-7; TRBD2 aligns across 7 bases. The CDR3 has 15 amino acids. Per the germline V gene, CDR1 is SGHDN and CDR2 is FVKESK. The V and J ends lost 3 bases and 2 bases, in that order; junction bases with no gene match: 7. The CDR3 bases are TGTGCCAGCAGCCAGGGAGCGGGACTAACCTACGAGCAGTACTTC. It translates to CASSQGAGLTYEQYF.

Only a few counts were recorded for this clonotype. The rearrangement joins TRBV19 to TRBJ2-7; 8 bases map to TRBD2. Trimming removed 3 bases from V and 0 bases from J; junction bases left unmatched: 10. The germline V gene has CDR1 LNHDA and CDR2 SQIVND (reference sequence). CDR3 length equals 17 residues. CDR3 coding DNA: TGTGCCAGTAGTATTGGCCCCGGCAGCGGGAGCTCCTACGAGCAGTACTTC. Translated, it gives CASSIGPGSGSSYEQYF.

This sequence joins TRBV28 and TRBJ2-7, with no clear D. Germline CDR1 and CDR2: MDHEN and SYDVKM. The CDR3 extends over 14 amino acids. Between the trimmed V and J ends, which lost 5 bases and 5 bases, there was a span of 16 bases. This CDR3 reads CASSSPPERHEQYF. In DNA, the CDR3 is TGTGCCAGCAGTAGCCCCCCGGAGCGCCACGAGCAGTACTTC.

The gene calls are TRBV9 and TRBJ2-2, with TRBD1 matching over 8 bases. Germline V gene data show CDR1 as SGDLS and CDR2 as YYNGEE. With V trimmed by 9 bases and J by 5 bases, 6 bases remained unmatched. CDR3 size: 13 residues. CDR3 amino acids: CATDRGGTGELFF. In nucleotides, the CDR3 is TGTGCCACCGACAGGGGAGGAACCGGGGAGCTGTTTTTT.

This chain connects TRBV3-1 to TRBJ1-1; no clear D. This CDR3 has 15 amino acids. V was trimmed by 0 bases and J by 0 bases, leaving 8 bases between them. Germline V lookup: CDR1 LGHDT, CDR2 YNNKEL (reference sequence). The CDR3 spells CASSQEMLMNTEAFF. The CDR3 nucleotides are TGTGCCAGCAGCCAAGAGATGCTCATGAACACTGAAGCTTTCTTT.

This clonotype was seen repeatedly, ten times or more. The chain has TRBV27 and TRBJ2-1, with TRBD2 matching over 7 bases. This CDR3 comprises 16 residues. Germline V lookup: CDR1 MNHEY, CDR2 SMNVEV (reference sequence). The V and J ends lost 3 bases and 0 bases, in that order; junction bases with no gene match: 5. CDR3 sequence reads: CASSLGGFSSYNEQFF. CDR3 DNA sequence: TGTGCCAGCAGTTTGGGGGGGTTCAGCTCCTACAATGAGCAGTTCTTC.

This clonotype has a count of ten or more. This chain joins TRBV12-3 or TRBV12-4 and TRBJ1-2; 7 positions match TRBD1. The CDR3 has 14 residues. The trim removed 6 bases at V and 3 bases at J, leaving 7 bases unmatched. The chain's CDR3 is CASRRQGTDYGYTF. The CDR3 coding sequence is TGTGCCAGCAGGAGACAGGGTACGGACTATGGCTACACCTTC.

There are many counts of this clonotype. The chain joins TRBV28 to TRBJ2-7; the match to TRBD1 covers 9 bases. The CDR3 totals 16 residues. Trimming took 5 bases from V and 5 from J; bases not matched to a gene: 13. In germline, CDR1 is MDHEN, CDR2 SYDVKM. DNA for the CDR3: TGTGCCAGCAGTCCCATATACGGGACAGGGTCTAACGAGCAGTACTTC. Amino acid sequence: CASSPIYGTGSNEQYF.